This T cell receptor beta chain was identified during a study of T cells after yellow fever vaccination. TCRdb re-analysed the 5' RACE reads in MiXCR, keeping a single row per CDR3 protein. The table has over 120,000 distinct CDR3 sequences, more than 6.5% seen once. V lost 3 bases to trimming and J lost 0 bases, with 12 bases between them. The CDR3 length is 16 residues. Germline V gene data show CDR1 as LNHDA and CDR2 as SQIVND (reference sequence). The sequence was collected from a man aged 25-40 years who received the YFV17D yellow fever vaccine. This sequence joins TRBV19 and TRBJ1-3; tentatively, D is TRBD1 (5 bases). The sample was CD4+ T cells sorted from PBMCs, taken 10 days after the yellow fever booster vaccination. CDR3 DNA sequence: TGTGCCAGTAGTATTGGAGGGGTCGGCTCTGGAAACACCATATATTTT. Translating it yields CASSIGGVGSGNTIYF. The variable domain in full, with the rest retrieved from reference TRBV19 and TRBJ1-3, is DGGITQSPKYLFRKEGQNVTLSCEQNLNHDAMYWYRQDPGQGLRLIYYSQIVNDFQKGDIAEGYSVSREKKESFPLTVTSAQKNPTAFYLCASSIGGVGSGNTIYFGEGSWLTVV.